This passage covers 14 T cell receptor beta chains from one sample sequenced in a study of cytomegalovirus exposure and HLA in healthy donors. PCR employed 60 Vbeta and 13 Jbeta primers. TCRdb keeps only in-frame clones here, not all; method: immunoSEQ multiplex PCR. The table has 190,000 or so clones, 75% to 90% seen once. Sequenced: PBMCs. The receptors derive from a boy between 5 and 17 years old in good health and CMV-seronegative.

The chain couples TRBV6-1 to TRBJ1-2; TRBD1 is a possible D gene (6 bases). Germline CDR1 and CDR2: MNHNS and SASEGT. The germline V and J ends were trimmed by 6 bases and 6 bases, with 17 bases remaining between them. This CDR3 spans 14 amino acids. CDR3 nucleotides: TGTGCCAGCAGCGAACCGGGACACCACGATGGCTACACCTTC. As protein: CASSEPGHHDGYTF.

As concerns this clone: The same CDR3 also results from other DNA sequences found in this sample. The V and J genes are TRBV19 and TRBJ1-4; perhaps TRBD1 as D (5 bases). The ends were cut back, 3 bases at V and 4 bases at J, with 9 bases in the middle. CDR3 length: 14 amino acids. CDR1 is LNHDA and CDR2 is SQIVND in the germline V gene (reference sequence). CDR3 DNA: TGTGCCAGTAGTATCCCACAGGATAATGAAAAACTGTTTTTT. Translation gives CASSIPQDNEKLFF.

The chain joins TRBV29-1 to TRBJ2-3, with 10 bases identical to TRBD2. Losses at the gene ends were 6 bases for V and 6 bases for J; bases not matched to a gene: 3. Germline values: CDR1 SQVTM, CDR2 ANQGSEA. The CDR3 has 12 amino acids. CDR3 loop: CSVGAGGDTQYF. The CDR3 region has the DNA TGCAGCGTGGGAGCGGGGGGGGATACGCAGTATTTT.

The V gene is TRBV21-1, the J gene TRBJ2-3; the listed D gene, TRBD1, was not tested against the DNA. TRBV21-1 is flagged as a pseudogene. The CDR3 loop spans 15 amino acids. The CDR3 sequence is CASSSRGQGTDTQYF. The CDR3 DNA follows: TGTGCCAGCAGCTCTCGGGGACAGGGGACAGATACGCAGTATTTT.

The V call is TRBV4-2, the J call TRBJ2-1; 7 positions match TRBD2. V was pared by 0 bases and J by 5 bases, with 7 bases of the junction left unmatched. The CDR3 runs to 16 residues. The germline gives CDR1 LGHNA, CDR2 YNFKEQ. The CDR3 is CASSQELAGDHNEQFF. CDR3 DNA: TGTGCCAGCAGCCAAGAGCTGGCGGGGGACCACAATGAGCAGTTCTTC.

This chain joins TRBV10-2 and TRBJ1-2; tentative D call: TRBD1 (5 bases). This CDR3 comprises 13 residues. The V gene's germline CDR1 is WSHSY and CDR2 SAAADI. Trimming stripped 6 bases from V and 5 bases from J, with 13 bases between. The CDR3 is CASRDLGGYGYTF. The CDR3 bases are TGCGCCAGCAGAGACCTTGGGGGGTATGGCTACACCTTC.

The V gene is TRBV5-1, the J gene TRBJ2-7; 7 bases are shared with TRBD1. V lost 2 bases and J lost 5; bases outside the gene matches: 1. This CDR3 has 12 residues. The germline V gene encodes CDR1 SGHRS and CDR2 YFSETQ. DNA of the CDR3: TGCGCCAGCAGCTTCGACAGGGACGAGCAGTACTTC. Residues: CASSFDRDEQYF. The full variable domain, completed using reference TRBV5-1 and TRBJ2-7, is KAGVTQTPRYLIKTRGQQVTLSCSPISGHRSVSWYQQTPGQGLQFLFEYFSETQRNKGNFPGRFSGRQFSNSRSEMNVSTLELGDSALYLCASSFDRDEQYFGPGTRLTVT.

In DNA, the CDR3 is TGTGCCAGCAGCGTAGTGGGCAGCACAGATACGCAGTATTTT. It yields the protein CASSVVGSTDTQYF. This chain joins TRBV9 and TRBJ2-3; no clear D gene. Trimming removed 0 bases from V and 0 bases from J, with 5 bases in between. The CDR3 runs to 14 residues. Germline V gene data show CDR1 as SGDLS and CDR2 as YYNGEE.

The gene calls are TRBV11-2 and TRBJ2-1, with TRBD2 matching 7 bases. The CDR3 totals 15 residues. V shed 1 base and J 8 bases; nucleotides not matched to a gene: 8. The germline CDR1 and CDR2 sequences are SGHAT and FQNNGV. In DNA, the CDR3 is TGTGCCAGCAGCTTAGGACTAGCTGCGTACGATGAGCAGTTCTTC. It is translated as CASSLGLAAYDEQFF.

As regards this clone: Different DNA sequences within this sample yield the same CDR3. This sequence joins TRBV2 and TRBJ2-7; D is possibly TRBD1 (5 bases). The CDR3 sequence is 12 residues long. V lost 2 bases to trimming and J lost 4 bases, with 6 bases between them. Germline-derived CDR1 and CDR2 are SNHLY and FYNNEI. CDR3 DNA sequence: TGTGCCAGCAGTGAAACAGGTTACGAGCAGTACTTC. Translation gives CASSETGYEQYF.

The chain joins TRBV7-8 to TRBJ1-4; D gene ambiguous. Germline-derived CDR1 and CDR2 are SGHVS and FQNEAQ. This CDR3 has 16 residues. V dropped 1 base and J dropped 6 bases, with 15 bases sitting between them. The CDR3 DNA is TGTGCCAGCAGCTTAGATTGGGGAGATGAGGATGAAAAACTGTTTTTT. This encodes CASSLDWGDEDEKLFF.

V gene TRBV19 combines with J gene TRBJ1-1; TRBD1 matches 10 bases. Germline V lookup: CDR1 LNHDA, CDR2 SQIVND (reference sequence). Trimming cost V 7 bases and J 0 bases; bases outside gene matches: 5. This CDR3 is 15 amino acids long. The DNA for the CDR3 is TGTGCCAGTACCGGGACAGGGGATCTGAACACTGAAGCTTTCTTT. Translation gives CASTGTGDLNTEAFF.

To note about this clone: Its ends do not fully match the called genes, so a read error is possible. This chain links TRBV5-6 with TRBJ1-2; D is ambiguous. Germline V gene lookup returns CDR1 SGHDT and CDR2 YYEEEE. The CDR3 totals 11 residues. CDR3 bases: TGTGCCAGCAGCTTCCTGGAACGGGTCCACTTC. Its protein is CASSFLERVHF. Complete variable domain (other parts from reference TRBV5-6 and TRBJ1-2): DAGVTQSPTHLIKTRGQQVTLRCSPKSGHDTVSWYQQALGQGPQFIFQYYEEEERQRGNFPDRFSGHQFPNYSSELNVNALLLGDSALYLCASSFLERVHFGSGTRLTVV.

The chain links TRBV4-1 to TRBJ1-2, with 7 bases identical to TRBD1. The germline gives CDR1 MGHRA, CDR2 YSYEKL. The CDR3 is 14 residues long. Trimming removed 0 bases from V and 5 bases from J; junction bases left unmatched: 3. The CDR3 protein is CASSQEAGGYGYTF. The CDR3 region has the DNA TGCGCCAGCAGCCAAGAAGCAGGGGGATATGGCTACACCTTC.